This T cell receptor (beta chain) was profiled in a study of CD8 T cells in ankylosing spondylitis. Study conclusions and caveats: Researchers reportedly found disease-linked clones significantly enriched in matched ankylosing spondylitis synovial fluid. Reactive arthritis synovial fluid and blood were previously reported to contain some motif variants. There was a TCR beta motif, made of several highly homologous variants, that appeared characteristic of ankylosing spondylitis blood. CD8+ by phenotype, disease-linked clones were relatively rare in peripheral blood.

This clonotype was counted ten times or more. Its antigen is undetermined. TCRdb re-called the 5' RACE reads through MiXCR, storing one row per CDR3 protein. The repertoire includes 350,000 or so distinct CDR3 sequences, less than 10% of them detected once, and roughly 15% sits in the top ten. The CDR3 is 13 residues long. CDR1 is LGHDT and CDR2 is YNNKEL in the germline V gene (reference sequence). V was trimmed by 6 bases and J by 13 bases, leaving 16 bases between them. The sequence derives from a male donor with ankylosing spondylitis. The specimen was blood, either unsorted or a sorted T cell fraction (not recorded which). This rearrangement joins TRBV3-1 to TRBJ1-6; D is perhaps TRBD1 (6 bases). The CDR3 sequence is CASSRTATMPLHF. The DNA for the CDR3 is TGTGCCAGCAGTCGGACAGCTACTATGCCCCTCCACTTT.